The T cell receptor (beta chain) under discussion was sequenced for a study of cytomegalovirus exposure and HLA in healthy donors (dated by TCRdb to the late 2010s). Turning to the overall study: An earlier analysis of several hundred of the donors reported 250 to 300 Gb of sequence data and roughly 110 million unique TCR beta sequences from about 179 million T cells. Along with the roughly 670-subject first cohort, a separate validation cohort of over a hundred different subjects was used. The study used immunosequencing to profile the T cell repertoires of 670 or so subjects and linked those repertoires to cytomegalovirus serostatus. A later genetic analysis used genome-wide SNP genotypes for about 60% of the roughly 700 donors, treating that subset as a discovery cohort. Because of strong linkage in the cohort, roughly five DR-DQ haplotypes were treated as single units for association and clustering. Class I and class II HLA loci were covered by the typing at four-digit resolution. Donor age, sex, ethnicity and CMV serostatus were compiled together with the repertoire data. The study aimed to test whether cataloging public T cell receptors could reveal signatures of past pathogen exposure. Of the 300 to 450 genotyped donors, about 80% fell in the genetic ancestry cluster associated with self-reported Caucasian donors. Typing coverage varied by locus: about 620-630 donors for A, B, C, DRB1 and DQB1; roughly 560 for DQA1; about 570 for DPA1; approximately 470 for DPB1. To decide whether each TCR beta V gene segment behaved as functional or pseudogenic, an earlier analysis of some 600 of the donors relied on high-throughput TCR beta sequencing. Across about 370 genotyped donors of the cohort, an average of approximately 220,000 unique TCR beta nucleotide sequences per donor were sequenced, and 15% to 20% of those sequences were non-productive. Approximately 310 gigabases of sequencing data and 91 million or so unique TCR sequences made up an early release that covered some 640 HLA-typed donors. To predict cytomegalovirus infection status, the study combined high-throughput TCR immunosequencing, statistical association of individual TCRs with disease status, and machine learning. All discovery cohort repertoires had been generated on a single sequencing platform. Rather than using new phenotypic data, the later analysis identified candidate immune exposures from TCR beta sequences and from how often those sequences occurred across donors. In a later analysis, previously published TCR beta repertoires from roughly 710 donors were re-analyzed and high-resolution HLA genotyping was added so that TCR occurrence patterns could be studied. Here is what the overall study found, with its caveats: In a later analysis, more than 15,000 TCR beta sequences were associated with specific HLA alleles at a false discovery rate of 0.05. According to a later genetic analysis, donors in an Asian-associated ancestry cluster had fewer N-insertions in productive TCRs than the roughly 700-donor mean. The study gave a list of around 170 TCR beta chains associated with cytomegalovirus. In a later analysis, the rate of TCR association differed among HLA loci, with DRB1 alleles having the most associated TCRs and HLA-C alleles having the fewest. In a later analysis, most CMV-associated TCR beta chains were found to appear HLA-restricted, with HLA associations seemingly driven largely by CMV exposure. Linkage disequilibrium might explain the correlated functional status among segregating V segments, but an unknown experimental factor could not be excluded. A further reported finding was that TCR beta sequences accurately predicted the HLA-A and HLA-B alleles for most subjects in the first cohort. Because the 87-base-pair reads could not distinguish some IMGT-functional V segments, including TRBV6-2 and TRBV6-3, those segments were excluded. The earlier analysis of 450 to 700 of the donors excluded approximately 17 rarely observed V segments, including chromosome 9 orphons, because counts were too low. In vitro tests confirmed that a few of the cytomegalovirus-associated TCR beta chains recognize cytomegalovirus antigens. In both the original and validation cohorts, the classifier was reported to diagnose cytomegalovirus status with high specificity and sensitivity. Sequencing depth was assumed to be roughly uniform across donors in the presence/absence analyses, though that assumption may not hold. Most TCR sequences were seen in very few donors, while some public TCRs were found in many individuals. The sequencing pipeline was judged likely to have produced a cluster of highly shared sequence variants as a technical artifact. Compared with equally common non-associated chains, HLA-associated TCR beta chains in a later analysis were more clonally expanded and had lower generation probabilities. Because HLA typing was unavailable for some donors at each locus, only the typed subset was used in association tests. This cohort had only TCR beta chains sequenced, and the lack of alpha or paired-chain data limited which features could be detected. The authors suggested that the approach could potentially be extended to other disease states and immunological phenotypes. When HLA alleles, especially DR and DQ, strongly co-occurred, attributing TCR associations to individual alleles was difficult. CMV serostatus was the only immune exposure information available for the cohort. Broadly in line with IMGT annotations, most TCR beta V segments showed up in productive rearrangements about 87% or about 30% of the time in an earlier analysis of 450 to 600 of the donors. In a later genetic analysis, a missense DCLRE1C variant was associated with V-gene and J-gene trimming of TCR beta chains, and the association was replicated in an independent cohort. Several of the top co-occurrence clusters appeared to be linked to parvovirus B19, influenza, CMV and Epstein-Barr virus, according to a later analysis.

The library was made by the immunoSEQ multiplex PCR assay. The multiplex PCR relied on a mix of 60 forward primers for TCR Vbeta segments and 13 reverse primers for TCR Jbeta segments. The CDR3 region of rearranged TCR beta genes was amplified from genomic DNA by a multiplex PCR assay. On the Illumina HiSeq System, the amplified TCR beta libraries were sequenced as 87-base-pair reads. In the original analysis: A later analysis tallied approximately 87 million unique TCR beta chains across the 660 or so repertoires, and about 10 million of those chains were shared by two or more donors. Raw reads were error-corrected and collapsed into unique sequences by a nearest-neighbor algorithm in which closely related sequences were merged to remove PCR and sequencing errors. V, D and J gene segments were assigned by aligning CDR3 sequences to IMGT reference sequences. Each retained sequence needed at least a six-nucleotide match to both a V gene segment and a J gene segment. A rearrangement counted as productive if the CDR3 had no stop codons and remained in frame with V and J, and every other rearrangement counted as non-productive. Following IMGT convention, CDR3 was defined as the stretch from the second conserved V-encoded cysteine to the conserved J-encoded phenylalanine. The earlier analysis of fewer than 700 of the donors excluded sequences that lacked an unambiguous match to a single V gene segment. An earlier analysis of fewer than 650 of the donors classified V segments as functional when productive rearrangements were above 56.7% and as segregating when the standard deviation between donors was above 5%. To diagnose cytomegalovirus status from the catalog of TCR beta chain sequences, a statistical classification framework was built. In a later analysis, TCR nucleotide sequences were compared against IMGT/GENE-DB human TR gene sequences so that V and J genes could be assigned. In a later analysis, CDR3 sequences and most-parsimonious VDJ recombination scenarios were assigned using the TCRdist pipeline. A later analysis defined each TCR beta chain by its CDR3 amino acid sequence plus V-gene family, and excluded reads lacking a unique V-gene family. To address suspected cross-contamination and a sequencing artifact, a later analysis removed several hundred highly shared, low-generation-probability nucleotide sequences. In a later analysis, a clonal expansion index was calculated for each public chain from normalized within-repertoire ranks of inferred template counts. Generation probabilities in a later analysis came from a VDJ recombination model fitted to out-of-frame rearrangements, and those results were checked against IGoR. In a later analysis, hypergeometric tests were used to score TCR-TCR, TCR-HLA and TCR-CMV co-occurrence, with a repertoire-size bias correction applied to TCR pairs. False discovery rates were estimated in a later analysis by permuting HLA or CMV assignments 20 times. In a later analysis, co-occurring TCRs were grouped using DBSCAN, and TCRdist sequence similarity was added for clustering within HLA-allele-positive subsets. Co-occurrence clustering excluded repertoires with fewer than 30,000 or more than 120,000 public chains, plus five with anomalous nucleotide sharing. Entries here come from immuneACCESS through TCRdb and include only in-frame sequences with V and J called. Some clones fail to appear in such tables; in the studies checked, an unresolved V gene covers under half of the shortfall, and the cause of the remainder is unknown. From that table come the V and J calls and clone size; the DNA was used to work out D and trimming. A total of 160,000 or so clones appear in this sample, roughly 83% of them only once. 1.5% of the sample is held by the ten biggest clonotypes.

In total, approximately 690 healthy bone marrow donors made up the cohort. Cohort members were all nominally healthy when sampled, although unrecorded immune exposures were likely present. The donor tested CMV seronegative, placing the donor among the approximately 400 seronegative members of the cohort. A peripheral blood sample was collected from each donor, and TCR beta sequencing was performed on peripheral blood mononuclear cells. Genomic DNA was extracted from the blood cell samples with the Qiagen DNeasy Blood Extraction Kit. As for this clone: The antigen it recognizes is unknown. No much larger clone is present one base from it, and per-base qualities are unavailable.

CDR1 and CDR2 were assigned from the germline V gene as MNHEY and SVGAGI. Measured from the cysteine to the phenylalanine, the CDR3 is 13 residues long. Only the CDR3 DNA is retained, 39 bases long and in frame from the first base. The junction shows trimming of 2 bases on V and 6 bases on J, and the gene matches do not reach 3 bases of it. The TCR was taken from a woman under 30 in good health and CMV-seronegative. The chain links TRBV6-5 with TRBJ1-2, with TRBD1 identical over 7 junction bases. The sample was PBMCs. This receptor carries the CDR3 CASSYDRVDGYTF. The DNA sequence is as follows: TGTGCCAGCAGTTACGACAGGGTGGATGGCTACACCTTC.